The 9 T cell receptor beta chains below come from one sample, sequenced in a study of control samples from healthy donors and cancer patients. TCRdb keeps only in-frame clones here, not all; method: immunoSEQ multiplex PCR. The sample consists of 150,000 to 180,000 clones, over 85% of them appearing once. The sequencing sample was made of blood. The receptors here all came from a man aged 40-50 years in good health.

This chain links TRBV13 with TRBJ2-3; no reliable D call. Trimming took 5 bases from V and 0 from J, leaving 3 bases between them. Germline V lookup: CDR1 PRHDT, CDR2 FYEKMQ (reference sequence). The CDR3 sequence is 12 residues long. In DNA, the CDR3 is TGTGCCAGCAGCCTCAGCACAGATACGCAGTATTTT. This translates into CASSLSTDTQYF.

The chain links TRBV19 to TRBJ1-4; the D gene is possibly TRBD1 (5 bases). The CDR3 is 14 amino acids. Trimming took off 5 bases at V and 6 bases at J, with 13 bases between the two ends. Germline loops: CDR1 LNHDA, CDR2 SQIVND (reference sequence). CDR3 sequence (DNA): TGTGCCAGTAGTCCGGCAGGGTGGTATGAAAAACTGTTTTTT. It encodes CASSPAGWYEKLFF.

The V gene is TRBV6-5, the J gene TRBJ1-6; TRBD1 matches at 11 bases. This CDR3 spans 15 amino acids. The V segment lost 6 bases and the J segment 3 bases; nucleotides outside the gene matches: 1. Germline V CDR1 and CDR2: MNHEY, SVGAGI. CDR3 region: CASRGQGDYNSPLHF. For the CDR3, the DNA is TGTGCCAGCAGGGGACAGGGGGACTATAATTCACCCCTCCACTTT.

In DNA form, the CDR3 reads TGTGCCAGTTCCAGGGGGGAGACTAACTATGGCTACACCTTC. This encodes CASSRGETNYGYTF. The chain combines TRBV19 with TRBJ1-2, with TRBD1 identical over 7 bases. Germline values: CDR1 LNHDA, CDR2 SQIVND (reference sequence). The CDR3 length is 14 residues. J gave up 0 bases and V 8 bases, and 6 bases lay outside the gene matches. The complete variable domain, with remaining parts taken from reference TRBV19 and TRBJ1-2, reads DGGITQSPKYLFRKEGQNVTLSCEQNLNHDAMYWYRQDPGQGLRLIYYSQIVNDFQKGDIAEGYSVSREKKESFPLTVTSAQKNPTAFYLCASSRGETNYGYTFGSGTRLTVV.

The chain links TRBV28 to TRBJ1-2; D is unresolved. CDR1 and CDR2 (germline): MDHEN, SYDVKM. V lost 5 bases and J lost 5, with 21 bases in between. The length of the CDR3 is 16 residues. The CDR3 DNA reads as TGTGCCAGCAGTCGCTCCGGTTCGGTGCGAGGATATGGCTACACCTTC. Translating it yields CASSRSGSVRGYGYTF.

The gene calls are TRBV5-1 and TRBJ1-1, with TRBD1 matching 8 bases. The germline CDR1 and CDR2 sequences are SGHRS and YFSETQ. Trimming took 4 bases from V and 4 from J; bases not matched to a gene: 6. This CDR3 is built from 14 residues. CDR3: CASSGTGWGTEAFF. The CDR3 coding sequence is TGCGCCAGCAGCGGGACAGGTTGGGGCACTGAAGCTTTCTTT.

This clone was observed once. V is TRBV28 and J is TRBJ2-7, with 11 bases lining up with TRBD1. The CDR3 has 14 amino acids. V lost 5 bases to trimming and J lost 3 bases; unmatched junction nucleotides: 3. Per the germline V gene, CDR1 is MDHEN and CDR2 is SYDVKM. CDR3 coding DNA: TGTGCCAGCAGTGTCGGGACAGGGGGCTACGAGCAGTACTTC. It specifies CASSVGTGGYEQYF.

The gene calls are TRBV2 and TRBJ1-1; D uncertain. V was clipped by 7 bases and J by 3 bases, with 9 bases between them. The CDR3 extends over 12 amino acids. Per the germline V gene, CDR1 is SNHLY and CDR2 is FYNNEI. In nucleotides, the CDR3 is TGTGCCAGCACTTTGATAGACACTGAAGCTTTCTTT. Amino acid sequence: CASTLIDTEAFF.

DNA for the CDR3: TGTGCCAGCAGCCAAGATCCGAGGACTACGAGAGACACCGGGGAGCTGTTTTTT. Its translation is CASSQDPRTTRDTGELFF. The V gene is TRBV3-1 (or the pseudogene TRBV3-2), the J gene TRBJ2-2; weak D call: TRBD2 (6 bases). V lost 0 bases, J lost 3 bases, and 17 bases lay in between. The CDR3 has 18 amino acids. Germline V CDR1 and CDR2: LGHDT, YNNKEL (reference sequence).